This T cell receptor beta chain was obtained from a study of neurological immune-mediated disorders. Whole-study results and caveats: Expanded clones shared no CDR3 amino acid sequences across subjects, suggesting private repertoires in all groups. HTLV-1-associated myelopathy displayed the greatest TCR clonal expansion, and multiple sclerosis exhibited the smallest, lower than that of healthy controls. Phylogenetically, 18 of 34 multiple sclerosis patients' repertoires fell into one related-CDR3 cluster, a possible signature.

A 10-nucleotide random UMI tagged transcripts in template-switch 5'RACE cDNA synthesis. Each CDR3 protein gets one entry after TCRdb re-called the 5' RACE reads with MiXCR. The table shows about 46,000 distinct CDR3 sequences, with 3% to 3.5% occurring only once. This clonotype was detected many times. The antigen is not known. The CDR3 contains 15 residues. Trimming removed 2 bases from V and 9 bases from J; junction bases left unmatched: 6. Germline V gene lookup returns CDR1 LGHDT and CDR2 YNNKEL (reference sequence). This TCR derives from a woman aged 45-59 years with multiple sclerosis. Sequenced material: PBMCs. The gene calls are TRBV3-1 and TRBJ1-6; 8 bases line up with TRBD1. As DNA, the CDR3 is TGTGCCAGCAGCCAACAGGGGGCCAGCGGTTCACCCCTCCACTTT. This translates into CASSQQGASGSPLHF.